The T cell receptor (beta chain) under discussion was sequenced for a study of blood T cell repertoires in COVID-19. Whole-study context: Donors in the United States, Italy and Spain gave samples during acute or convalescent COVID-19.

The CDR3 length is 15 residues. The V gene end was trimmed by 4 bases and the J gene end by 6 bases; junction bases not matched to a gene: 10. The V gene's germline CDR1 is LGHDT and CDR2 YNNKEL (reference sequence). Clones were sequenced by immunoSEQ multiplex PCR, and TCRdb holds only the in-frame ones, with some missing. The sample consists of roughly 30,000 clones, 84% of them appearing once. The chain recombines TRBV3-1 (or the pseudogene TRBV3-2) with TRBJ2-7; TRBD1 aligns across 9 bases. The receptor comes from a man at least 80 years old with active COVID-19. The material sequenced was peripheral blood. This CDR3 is CASSPAGQGFGEQYF. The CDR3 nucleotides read TGTGCCAGCAGCCCGGCGGGACAGGGTTTCGGCGAGCAGTACTTC.